This T cell receptor beta chain was found in a study of blood T cell dynamics during melanoma immunotherapy. Study overall: First-line therapy was either pembrolizumab or nivolumab with ipilimumab for metastatic melanoma.

Some clones are missing from TCRdb's copy, which holds only in-frame ones; the method was immunoSEQ multiplex PCR. The table shows about 7,100 clones, with 85% to 90% occurring only once. Sample time point: week 3, after first cycle of checkpoint inhibitor. Unmatched junction bases numbered 14, after V lost 4 bases and J lost 5 bases. The CDR3 sequence is 17 residues long. Germline V gene data show CDR1 as MNHNS and CDR2 as SASEGT. The sample holds a few counts of this clone. This sequence was found in a human donor with melanoma. This rearrangement joins TRBV6-1 to TRBJ1-3; TRBD1 matches 7 bases. The sequences come from blood, collected from a patient treated with checkpoint blockade. CDR3 residues: CASSAVMGTATRNTIYF. CDR3 nucleotides: TGTGCCAGCAGTGCGGTGATGGGGACAGCGACGAGAAACACCATATATTTT.